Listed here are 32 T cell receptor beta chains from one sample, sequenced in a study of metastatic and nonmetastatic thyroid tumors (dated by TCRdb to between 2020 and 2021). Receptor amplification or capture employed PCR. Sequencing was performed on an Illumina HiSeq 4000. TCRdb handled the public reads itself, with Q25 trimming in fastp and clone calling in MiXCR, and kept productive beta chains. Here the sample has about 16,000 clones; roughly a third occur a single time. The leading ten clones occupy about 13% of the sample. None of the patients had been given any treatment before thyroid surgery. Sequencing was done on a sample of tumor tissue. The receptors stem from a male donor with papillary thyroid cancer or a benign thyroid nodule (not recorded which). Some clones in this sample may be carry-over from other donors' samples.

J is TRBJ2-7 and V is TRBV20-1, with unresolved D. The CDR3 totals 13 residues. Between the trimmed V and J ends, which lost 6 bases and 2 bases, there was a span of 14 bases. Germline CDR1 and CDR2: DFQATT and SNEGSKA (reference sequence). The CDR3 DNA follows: TGCAGTGCGTTAATTCTAGATGCCTACGAGCAGTACTTC. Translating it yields CSALILDAYEQYF.

The CDR3 DNA reads as TGTGCCAGCAGCTTGTCCGTCGATGAGCAGTTCTTC. Translated: CASSLSVDEQFF. The rearrangement joins TRBV5-8 to TRBJ2-1; D unresolved. The CDR3 loop spans 12 amino acids. V lost 1 base to trimming and J lost 8 bases, with 7 bases between them. Per the germline V gene, CDR1 is SGHTS and CDR2 is YDEGEE.

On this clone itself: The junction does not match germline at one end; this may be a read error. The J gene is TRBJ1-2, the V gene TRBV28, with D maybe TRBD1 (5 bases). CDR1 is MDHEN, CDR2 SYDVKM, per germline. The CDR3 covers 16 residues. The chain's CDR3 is CASSLGGWQLGYGYAF. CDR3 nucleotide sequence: TGTGCCAGCAGTTTGGGGGGATGGCAACTCGGCTATGGCTACGCCTTC.

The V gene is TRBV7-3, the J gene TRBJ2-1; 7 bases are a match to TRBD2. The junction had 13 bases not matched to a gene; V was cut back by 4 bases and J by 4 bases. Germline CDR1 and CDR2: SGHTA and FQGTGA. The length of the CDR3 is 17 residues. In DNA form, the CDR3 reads TGTGCCAGCAGCTCCTTTAATGGGAGGGGCACATACAATGAGCAGTTCTTC. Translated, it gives CASSSFNGRGTYNEQFF.

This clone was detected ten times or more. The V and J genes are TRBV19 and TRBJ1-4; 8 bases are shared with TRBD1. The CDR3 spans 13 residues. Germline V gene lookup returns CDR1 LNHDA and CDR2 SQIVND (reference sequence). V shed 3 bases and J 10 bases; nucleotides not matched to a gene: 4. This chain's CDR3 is CASSMLQGGKLFF. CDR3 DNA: TGTGCCAGTAGTATGCTACAGGGGGGAAAACTGTTTTTT.

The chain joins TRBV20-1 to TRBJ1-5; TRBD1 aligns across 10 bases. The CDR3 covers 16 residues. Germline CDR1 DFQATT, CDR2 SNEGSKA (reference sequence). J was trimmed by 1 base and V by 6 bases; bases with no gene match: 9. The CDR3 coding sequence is TGCAGTGCCCTTGACAGGGGGCTAGGAAGCAATCAGCCCCAGCATTTT. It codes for CSALDRGLGSNQPQHF.

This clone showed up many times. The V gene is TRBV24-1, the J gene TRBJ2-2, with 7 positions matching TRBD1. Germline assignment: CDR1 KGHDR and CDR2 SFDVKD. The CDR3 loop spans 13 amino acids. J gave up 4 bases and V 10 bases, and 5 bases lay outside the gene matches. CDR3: CATRQGSTGELFF. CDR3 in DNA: TGTGCCACTAGACAGGGAAGCACCGGGGAGCTGTTTTTT.

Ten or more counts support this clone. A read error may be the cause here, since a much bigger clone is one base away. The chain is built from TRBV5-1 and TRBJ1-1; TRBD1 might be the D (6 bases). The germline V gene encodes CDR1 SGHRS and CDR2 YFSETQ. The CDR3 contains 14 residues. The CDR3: CAGSLEFAGAEAFF. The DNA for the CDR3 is TGCGCCGGCAGCTTGGAATTTGCAGGGGCTGAAGCTTTCTTT.

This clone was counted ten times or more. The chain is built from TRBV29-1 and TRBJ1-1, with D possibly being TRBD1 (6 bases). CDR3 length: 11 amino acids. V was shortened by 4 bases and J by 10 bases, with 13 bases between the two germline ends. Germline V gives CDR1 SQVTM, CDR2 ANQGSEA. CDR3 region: CSVGDTLAAFF. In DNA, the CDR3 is TGCAGCGTTGGGGACACCCTTGCAGCTTTCTTT.

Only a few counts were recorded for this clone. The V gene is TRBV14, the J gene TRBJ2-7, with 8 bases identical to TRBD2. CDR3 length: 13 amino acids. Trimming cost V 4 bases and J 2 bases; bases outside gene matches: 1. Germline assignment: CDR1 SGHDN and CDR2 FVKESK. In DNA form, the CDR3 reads TGTGCCAGCAGCCTTAGCGGGACCTACGAGCAGTACTTC. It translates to CASSLSGTYEQYF.

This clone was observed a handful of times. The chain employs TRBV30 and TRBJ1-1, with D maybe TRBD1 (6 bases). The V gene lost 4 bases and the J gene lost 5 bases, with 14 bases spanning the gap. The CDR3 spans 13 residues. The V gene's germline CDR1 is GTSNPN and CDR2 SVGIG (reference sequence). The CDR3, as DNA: TGTGCCTGGACGAGGACAGTGGGGACTGAAGCTTTCTTT. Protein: CAWTRTVGTEAFF.

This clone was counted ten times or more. CDR3 region: CASSLRMNTGELFF. For the CDR3, the DNA is TGTGCCAGCAGCCTCCGGATGAACACCGGGGAGCTGTTTTTT. The chain combines TRBV6-1 with TRBJ2-2; the D is unclear. V lost 6 bases and J lost 1, with 9 bases in between. Germline CDR1 is MNHNS and CDR2 is SASEGT. The CDR3 sequence is 14 residues long.

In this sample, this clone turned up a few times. CDR3 sequence reads: CASSAGTGETQYF. The DNA for the CDR3 is TGTGCCAGCTCAGCCGGGACCGGGGAGACCCAGTACTTC. V usage is TRBV18 and J usage is TRBJ2-5; D possibly matches TRBD1 or TRBD2 (5 bases each). V was shortened by 5 bases and J by 5 bases, with 12 bases between the two germline ends. CDR3 size: 13 residues. The germline V gene has CDR1 KGHSH and CDR2 LQKENI.

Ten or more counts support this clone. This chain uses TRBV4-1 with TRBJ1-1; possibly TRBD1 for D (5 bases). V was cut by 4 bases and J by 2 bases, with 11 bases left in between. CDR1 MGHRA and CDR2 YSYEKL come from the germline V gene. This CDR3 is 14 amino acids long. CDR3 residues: CASSLVGDNTEAFF. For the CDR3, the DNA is TGCGCCAGCAGCCTCGTAGGGGACAACACTGAAGCTTTCTTT.

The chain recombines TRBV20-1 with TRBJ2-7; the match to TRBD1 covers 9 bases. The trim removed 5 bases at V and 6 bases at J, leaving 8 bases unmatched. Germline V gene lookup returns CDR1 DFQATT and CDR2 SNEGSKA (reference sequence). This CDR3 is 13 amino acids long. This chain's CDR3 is CSAPGQGLVEQYF. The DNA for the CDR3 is TGCAGTGCTCCGGGACAGGGTTTGGTCGAGCAGTACTTC.

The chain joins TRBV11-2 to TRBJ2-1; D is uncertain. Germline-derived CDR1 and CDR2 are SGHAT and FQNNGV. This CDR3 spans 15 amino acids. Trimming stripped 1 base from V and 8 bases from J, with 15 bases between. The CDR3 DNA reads TGTGCCAGCAGCTTAGGAGTTGGGCCCAAACATGAGCAGTTCTTC. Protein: CASSLGVGPKHEQFF.

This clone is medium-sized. CDR3 DNA: TGTGCCAGCAGCTTAGGACTAGCGGTGGATTACGAGCAGTACTTC. Its protein product is CASSLGLAVDYEQYF. The chain joins TRBV11-2 to TRBJ2-7; 9 bases fit TRBD2. The CDR3 runs to 15 residues. The germline V gene encodes CDR1 SGHAT and CDR2 FQNNGV. The junction had 5 bases not matched to a gene; V was cut back by 1 base and J by 4 bases.

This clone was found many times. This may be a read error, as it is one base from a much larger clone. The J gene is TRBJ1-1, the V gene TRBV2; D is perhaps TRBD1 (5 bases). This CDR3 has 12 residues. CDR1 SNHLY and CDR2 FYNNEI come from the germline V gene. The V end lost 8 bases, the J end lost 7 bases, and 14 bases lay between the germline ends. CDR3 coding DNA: TGTGCCAGCGGTACGCAGGGACTTGAAGCTTTCTTT. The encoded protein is CASGTQGLEAFF.

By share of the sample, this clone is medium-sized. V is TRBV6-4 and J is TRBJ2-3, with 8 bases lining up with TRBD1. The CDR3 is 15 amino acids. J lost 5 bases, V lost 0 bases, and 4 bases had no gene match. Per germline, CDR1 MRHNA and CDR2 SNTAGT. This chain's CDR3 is CASSDSGQGGDTQYF. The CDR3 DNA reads TGTGCCAGCAGTGACTCAGGACAGGGCGGAGATACGCAGTATTTT.

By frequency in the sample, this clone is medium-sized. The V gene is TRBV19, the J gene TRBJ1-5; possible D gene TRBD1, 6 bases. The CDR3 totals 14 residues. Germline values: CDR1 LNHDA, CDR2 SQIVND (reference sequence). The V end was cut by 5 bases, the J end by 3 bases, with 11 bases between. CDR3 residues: CASSLRQDNQPQHF. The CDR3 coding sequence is TGTGCCAGTAGTCTTAGACAGGACAATCAGCCCCAGCATTTT.

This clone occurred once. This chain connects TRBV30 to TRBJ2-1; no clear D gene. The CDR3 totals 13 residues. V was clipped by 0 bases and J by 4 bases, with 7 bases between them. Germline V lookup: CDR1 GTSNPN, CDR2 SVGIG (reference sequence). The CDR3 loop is CAWSVDFYNEQFF. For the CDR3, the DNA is TGTGCCTGGAGTGTAGACTTTTACAATGAGCAGTTCTTC.

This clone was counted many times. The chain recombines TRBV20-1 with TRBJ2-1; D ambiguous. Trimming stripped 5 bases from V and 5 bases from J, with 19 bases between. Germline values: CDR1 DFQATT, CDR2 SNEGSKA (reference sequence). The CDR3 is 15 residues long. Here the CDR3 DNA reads TGCAGTGCTGGAATCCGACTCGAACTCAACAATGAGCAGTTCTTC. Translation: CSAGIRLELNNEQFF.

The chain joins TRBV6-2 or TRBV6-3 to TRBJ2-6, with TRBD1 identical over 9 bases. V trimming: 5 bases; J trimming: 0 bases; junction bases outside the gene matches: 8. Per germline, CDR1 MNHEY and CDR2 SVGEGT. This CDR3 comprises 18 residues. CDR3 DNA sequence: TGTGCCAGCAGTCTCCGGACAGGGGCAACCTCTGGGGCCAACGTCCTGACTTTC. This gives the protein CASSLRTGATSGANVLTF.

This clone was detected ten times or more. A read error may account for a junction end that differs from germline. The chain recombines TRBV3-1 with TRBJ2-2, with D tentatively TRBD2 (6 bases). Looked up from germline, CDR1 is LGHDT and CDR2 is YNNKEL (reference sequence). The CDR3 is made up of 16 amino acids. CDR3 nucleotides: TGTGCCAGCAGCGGGCCCGCAGGAGGGACCACCAGGGAGCTGTTTTTT. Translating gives CASSGPAGGTTRELFF. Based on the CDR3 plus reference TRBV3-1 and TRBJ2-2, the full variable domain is DTAVSQTPKYLVTQMGNDKSIKCEQNLGHDTMYWYKQDSKKFLKIMFSYNNKELIINETVPNRFSPKSPDKAHLNLHINSLELGDSAVYFCASSGPAGGTTRELFFGEGSRLTVL.

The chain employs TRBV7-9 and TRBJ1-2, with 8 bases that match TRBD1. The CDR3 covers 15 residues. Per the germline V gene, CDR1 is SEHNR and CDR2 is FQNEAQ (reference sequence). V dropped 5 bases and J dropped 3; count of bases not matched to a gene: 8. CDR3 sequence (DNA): TGTGCCAGCAGCCTTGGACAGGGCGGGGACTATGGCTACACCTTC. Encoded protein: CASSLGQGGDYGYTF.

The CDR3 protein is CAWSNPRQGIYNEQFF. In nucleotides, the CDR3 is TGTGCCTGGAGTAACCCGCGGCAGGGGATCTACAATGAGCAGTTCTTC. The chain employs TRBV30 and TRBJ2-1; possibly TRBD1 for D (6 bases). The CDR3 spans 16 residues. Trimming took 2 bases from V and 3 from J, leaving 17 bases between them. CDR1 and CDR2 (germline): GTSNPN, SVGIG (reference sequence).

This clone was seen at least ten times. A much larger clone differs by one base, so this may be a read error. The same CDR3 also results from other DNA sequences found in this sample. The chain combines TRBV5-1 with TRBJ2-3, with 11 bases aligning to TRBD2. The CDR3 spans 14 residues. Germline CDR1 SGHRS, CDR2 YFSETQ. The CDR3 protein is CASSGTSGTDTQYF. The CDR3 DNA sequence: TGCGCCAGCAGTGGGACTAGCGGCACGGATACGCAGTATTTT.

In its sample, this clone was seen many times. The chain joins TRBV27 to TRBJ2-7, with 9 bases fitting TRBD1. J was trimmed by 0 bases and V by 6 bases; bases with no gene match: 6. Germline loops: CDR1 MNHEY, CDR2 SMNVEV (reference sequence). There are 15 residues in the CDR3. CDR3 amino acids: CASSRQGGSSYEQYF. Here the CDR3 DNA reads TGTGCCAGCAGCCGACAGGGGGGGAGCTCCTACGAGCAGTACTTC.

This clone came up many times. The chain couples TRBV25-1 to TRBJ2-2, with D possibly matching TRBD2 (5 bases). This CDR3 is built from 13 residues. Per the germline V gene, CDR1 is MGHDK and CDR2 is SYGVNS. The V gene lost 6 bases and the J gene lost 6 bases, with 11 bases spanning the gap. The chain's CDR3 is CASRLENPGELFF. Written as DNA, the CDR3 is TGTGCCAGCAGACTAGAAAATCCCGGGGAGCTGTTTTTT.

CDR3 residues: CASTMGQAMTEKLFF. DNA of the CDR3: TGTGCCAGCACGATGGGACAGGCCATGACGGAAAAACTGTTTTTT. V gene TRBV6-1 combines with J gene TRBJ1-4; 8 bases are a match to TRBD1. Germline values: CDR1 MNHNS, CDR2 SASEGT. V gave up 7 bases and J gave up 8 bases; unmatched junction bases: 12. This CDR3 is 15 amino acids long.

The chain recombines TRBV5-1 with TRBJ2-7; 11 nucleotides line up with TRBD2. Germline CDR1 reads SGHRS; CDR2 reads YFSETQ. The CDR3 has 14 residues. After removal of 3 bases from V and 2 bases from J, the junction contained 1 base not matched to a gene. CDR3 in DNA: TGCGCCAGCAGCTCGACTAGCGGGGCCTACGAGCAGTACTTC. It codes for CASSSTSGAYEQYF.

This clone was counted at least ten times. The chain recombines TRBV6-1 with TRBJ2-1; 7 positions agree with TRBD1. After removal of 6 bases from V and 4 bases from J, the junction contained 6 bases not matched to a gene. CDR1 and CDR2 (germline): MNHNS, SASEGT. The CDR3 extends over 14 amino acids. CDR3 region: CASSRGQKYNEQFF. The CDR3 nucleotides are TGTGCCAGCAGCAGGGGACAGAAGTACAATGAGCAGTTCTTC.